The clone carrying this T cell receptor beta chain was counted many times. Its antigen is undetermined. The entry originates in a study of neurological immune-mediated disorders. General study points: None of the CDR3 amino acid sequences of expanded clones were shared across subjects, and this suggested private repertoires in all groups. Patients with HTLV-1-associated myelopathy showed the most TCR clonal expansion. Those with multiple sclerosis showed the least, falling below healthy controls.

This CDR3 has 15 amino acids. Germline V CDR1 and CDR2: SGHRS, YFSETQ. V dropped 4 bases and J dropped 0; count of bases not matched to a gene: 5. As to time point: longitudinal time-point 3. Libraries used 2 million unsorted PBMCs kept frozen in RNAlater. 5'RACE employing 10-nucleotide random UMIs yielded the cDNA. Each CDR3 protein is one row after TCRdb ran MiXCR on the 5' RACE reads. This table holds about 99,000 distinct CDR3 sequences, roughly a tenth found once. The sequence was obtained from a female donor with HTLV-1-associated myelopathy (HAM/TSP). Sequencing was performed on PBMCs. J is TRBJ2-5 and V is TRBV5-1; 8 positions match TRBD2. The CDR3 DNA follows: TGCGCCAGCAGCCGGGGAGCGGGGGACCAAGAGACCCAGTACTTC. Translation gives CASSRGAGDQETQYF.